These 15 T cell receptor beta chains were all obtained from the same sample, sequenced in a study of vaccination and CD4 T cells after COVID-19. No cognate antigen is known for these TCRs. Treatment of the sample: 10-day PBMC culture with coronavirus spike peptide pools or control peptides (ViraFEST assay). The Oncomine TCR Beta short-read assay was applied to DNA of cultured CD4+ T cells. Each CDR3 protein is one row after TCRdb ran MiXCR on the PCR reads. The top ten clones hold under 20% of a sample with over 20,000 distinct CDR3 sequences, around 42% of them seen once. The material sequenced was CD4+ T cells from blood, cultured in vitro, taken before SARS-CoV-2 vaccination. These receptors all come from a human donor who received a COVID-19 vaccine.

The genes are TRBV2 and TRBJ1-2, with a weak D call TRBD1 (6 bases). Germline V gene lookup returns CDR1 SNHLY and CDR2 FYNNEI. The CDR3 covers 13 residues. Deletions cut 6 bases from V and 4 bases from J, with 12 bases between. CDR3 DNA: TGTGCCAGCAGGTCCGAGACAGGCTATGGCTACACCTTC. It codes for CASRSETGYGYTF.

Written as DNA, the CDR3 is TGTGCCAGCTCACGAATGGACGGGGCCTACGAGCAGTACTTC. Amino acid sequence: CASSRMDGAYEQYF. The V and J genes are TRBV18 and TRBJ2-7, with D maybe TRBD2 (5 bases). This CDR3 spans 14 amino acids. V was clipped by 4 bases and J by 2 bases, with 12 bases between them. CDR1 and CDR2 from the germline V gene are KGHSH and LQKENI.

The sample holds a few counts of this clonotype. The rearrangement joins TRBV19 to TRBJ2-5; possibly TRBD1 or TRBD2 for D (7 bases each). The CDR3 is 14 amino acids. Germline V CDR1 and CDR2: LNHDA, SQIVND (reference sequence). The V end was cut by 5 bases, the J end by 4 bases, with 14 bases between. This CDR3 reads CASSSQGGGETQYF. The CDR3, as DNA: TGTGCCAGTAGTTCCCAGGGGGGGGGAGAGACCCAGTACTTC.

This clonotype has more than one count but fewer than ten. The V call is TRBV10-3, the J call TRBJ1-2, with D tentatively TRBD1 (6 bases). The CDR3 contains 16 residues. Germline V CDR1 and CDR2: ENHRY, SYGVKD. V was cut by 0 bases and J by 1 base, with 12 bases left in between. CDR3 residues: CAISESSRGYNYGYTF. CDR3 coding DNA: TGTGCCATCAGTGAGTCGTCTAGGGGGTATAACTATGGCTACACCTTC.

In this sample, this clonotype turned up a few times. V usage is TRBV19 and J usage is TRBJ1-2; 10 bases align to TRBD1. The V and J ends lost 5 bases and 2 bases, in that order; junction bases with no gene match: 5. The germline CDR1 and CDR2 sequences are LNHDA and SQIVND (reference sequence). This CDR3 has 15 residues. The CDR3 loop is CASSRGQGPNYGYTF. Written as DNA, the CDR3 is TGTGCCAGTAGTCGGGGACAGGGGCCCAACTATGGCTACACCTTC. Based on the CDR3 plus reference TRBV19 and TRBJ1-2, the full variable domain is DGGITQSPKYLFRKEGQNVTLSCEQNLNHDAMYWYRQDPGQGLRLIYYSQIVNDFQKGDIAEGYSVSREKKESFPLTVTSAQKNPTAFYLCASSRGQGPNYGYTFGSGTRLTVV.

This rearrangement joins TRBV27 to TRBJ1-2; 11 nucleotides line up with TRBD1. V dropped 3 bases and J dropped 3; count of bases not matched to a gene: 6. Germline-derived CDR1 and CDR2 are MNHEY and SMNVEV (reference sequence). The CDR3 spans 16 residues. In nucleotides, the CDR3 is TGTGCCAGCAGTTTGGGACAGGGGGGAGGCCACTATGGCTACACCTTC. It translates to CASSLGQGGGHYGYTF.

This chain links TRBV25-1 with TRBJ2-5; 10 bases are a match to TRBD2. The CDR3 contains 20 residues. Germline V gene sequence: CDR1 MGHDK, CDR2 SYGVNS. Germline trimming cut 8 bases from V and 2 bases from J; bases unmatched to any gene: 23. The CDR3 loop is CASAAPAASGGLTAQETQYF. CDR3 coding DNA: TGTGCCAGCGCCGCCCCCGCAGCTAGCGGGGGCCTCACTGCACAAGAGACCCAGTACTTC.

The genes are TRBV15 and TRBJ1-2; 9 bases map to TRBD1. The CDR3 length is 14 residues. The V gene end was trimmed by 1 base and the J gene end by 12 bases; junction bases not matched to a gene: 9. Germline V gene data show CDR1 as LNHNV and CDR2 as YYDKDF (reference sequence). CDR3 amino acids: CATSRAGTGSVHTF. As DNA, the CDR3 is TGTGCCACCAGCAGAGCTGGGACAGGGAGCGTCCACACCTTC.

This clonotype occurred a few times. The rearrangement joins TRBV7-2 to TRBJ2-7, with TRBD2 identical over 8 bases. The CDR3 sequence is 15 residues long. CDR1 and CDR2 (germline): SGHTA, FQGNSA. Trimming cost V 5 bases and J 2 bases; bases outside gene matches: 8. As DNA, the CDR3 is TGTGCCAGCAGCCCGCGGACGGGGGGGACCTACGAGCAGTACTTC. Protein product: CASSPRTGGTYEQYF.

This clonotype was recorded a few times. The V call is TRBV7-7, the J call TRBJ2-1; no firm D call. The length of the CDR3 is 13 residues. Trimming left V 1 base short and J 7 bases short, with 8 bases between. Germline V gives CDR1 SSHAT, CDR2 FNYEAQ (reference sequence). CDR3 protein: CASSLGQNNEQFF. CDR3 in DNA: TGTGCCAGCAGCTTAGGCCAGAATAATGAGCAGTTCTTC.

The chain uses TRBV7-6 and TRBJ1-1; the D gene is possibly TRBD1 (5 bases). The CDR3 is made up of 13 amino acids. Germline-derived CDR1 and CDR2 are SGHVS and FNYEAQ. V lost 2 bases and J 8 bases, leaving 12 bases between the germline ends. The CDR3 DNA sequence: TGTGCCAGCAGCTTAATACGCCGGGGGGAAGCTTTCTTT. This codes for CASSLIRRGEAFF.

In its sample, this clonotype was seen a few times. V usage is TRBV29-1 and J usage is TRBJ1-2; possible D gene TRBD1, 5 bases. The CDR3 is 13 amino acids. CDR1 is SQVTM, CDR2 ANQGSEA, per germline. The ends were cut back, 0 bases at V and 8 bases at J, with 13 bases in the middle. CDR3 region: CSVEDVGGTGYTF. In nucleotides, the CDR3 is TGCAGCGTTGAAGATGTTGGGGGGACGGGCTACACCTTC.

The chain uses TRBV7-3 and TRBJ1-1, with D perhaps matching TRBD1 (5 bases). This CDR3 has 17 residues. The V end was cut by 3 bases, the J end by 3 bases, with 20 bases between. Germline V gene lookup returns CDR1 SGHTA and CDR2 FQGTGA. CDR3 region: CASSFPQRGVGDTEAFF. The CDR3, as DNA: TGTGCCAGCAGCTTTCCTCAGCGGGGGGTGGGTGACACTGAAGCTTTCTTT.

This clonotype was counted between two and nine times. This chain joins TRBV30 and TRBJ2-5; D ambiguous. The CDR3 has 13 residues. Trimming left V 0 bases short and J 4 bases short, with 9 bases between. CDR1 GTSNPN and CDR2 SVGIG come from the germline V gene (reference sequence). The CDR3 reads CAWSVWVGETQYF. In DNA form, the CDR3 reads TGTGCCTGGAGTGTCTGGGTCGGAGAGACCCAGTACTTC.

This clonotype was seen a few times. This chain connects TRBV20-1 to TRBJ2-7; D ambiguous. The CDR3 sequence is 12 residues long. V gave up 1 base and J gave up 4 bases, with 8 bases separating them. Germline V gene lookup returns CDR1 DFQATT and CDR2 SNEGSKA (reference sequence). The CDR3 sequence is CSARGSRYEQYF. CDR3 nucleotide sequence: TGCAGTGCTAGAGGTAGCAGATACGAGCAGTACTTC.